Listed below are T cell receptor beta chains from one sample, sequenced in a study of neurological immune-mediated disorders. TCRdb reanalysed the 5' RACE reads using MiXCR and keeps one entry per CDR3 protein. The repertoire holds just under 40,000 distinct CDR3 sequences, just under 7.5% seen once, with just over 5.5% in the top ten. Sequencing was done on a sample of CD4+ T cells from blood. These receptors came from a man aged 50-60 years in good health. Each CDR3 is given with its conserved first and last residue. A D gene is named only where the DNA matches it firmly. Some rows have no size entry. The others give once, few or many, or a class for an expanded clone.

v_call	d_call	clone_size	cdr3_length	j_call	cdr3_aa	cdr3_nt
TRBV27	-	many	13	TRBJ2-7	CASSLQYGFEQYF	TGTGCCAGCAGTTTACAATACGGGTTCGAGCAGTACTTC
TRBV25-1	-	many	15	TRBJ1-4	CVSSAPTGTNEKLFF	TGTGTCAGCAGCGCCCCGACGGGAACTAATGAAAAACTGTTTTTT
TRBV20-1	-	many	14	TRBJ2-2	CSARAKTNTGELFF	TGCAGTGCTAGAGCTAAGACGAACACCGGGGAGCTGTTTTTT
TRBV16	-	many	16	TRBJ1-1	CASAERVLNLNTEAFF	TGTGCCAGCGCCGAGCGGGTACTCAATTTGAACACTGAAGCTTTCTTT
TRBV28	-	many	14	TRBJ1-1	CASSLASEYTEAFF	TGTGCCAGCAGTTTAGCCTCGGAGTACACTGAAGCTTTCTTT
TRBV9	-	many	12	TRBJ1-1	CASSADGRGAFF	TGTGCCAGCAGCGCAGACGGACGGGGAGCTTTCTTT
TRBV3-1	-	-	13	TRBJ2-7	CASSQGEAYEQYF	TGTGCCAGCAGCCAAGGGGAGGCCTACGAGCAGTACTTC
TRBV20-1	-	many	12	TRBJ1-1	CSALDMNTEAFF	TGCAGTGCCCTCGATATGAACACTGAAGCTTTCTTT
TRBV5-1	-	many	15	TRBJ2-2	CASSQMQGNTGELFF	TGCGCCAGCAGCCAAATGCAGGGAAACACCGGGGAGCTGTTTTTT
TRBV4-1	TRBD2	many	17	TRBJ2-1	CASSQVLTSGRNNEQFF	TGCGCCAGCAGCCAAGTCCTGACTAGCGGGAGGAACAATGAGCAGTTCTTC
TRBV7-2	TRBD1	many	15	TRBJ2-1	CASSVGQVSYNEQFF	TGTGCCAGCAGCGTCGGACAGGTTTCCTACAATGAGCAGTTCTTC